Below, 29 T cell receptor beta chains from the same sample are listed, as sequenced in a study of blood T cell repertoires in COVID-19. TCRdb's table, derived via immunoSEQ multiplex PCR, lists solely in-frame clones and lacks some. The table has almost 100,000 clones, approximately 86% seen once; the top ten hold approximately 10%. Material: peripheral blood. The receptors shown here come from a man aged 45-60 years with acute or convalescent COVID-19.

This chain joins TRBV18 and TRBJ2-2; 9 nucleotides line up with TRBD1. This CDR3 has 17 residues. Germline V lookup: CDR1 KGHSH, CDR2 LQKENI. V gave up 2 bases and J gave up 3 bases; unmatched junction bases: 7. DNA of the CDR3: TGTGCCAGCTCACCATCCAGGCGACAGGGGGACACCGGGGAGCTGTTTTTT. It is translated as CASSPSRRQGDTGELFF.

The chain uses TRBV29-1 and TRBJ1-1; 9 bases line up with TRBD1. The CDR3 has 14 residues. Germline values: CDR1 SQVTM, CDR2 ANQGSEA. V was pared by 4 bases and J by 0 bases, with 3 bases of the junction left unmatched. DNA for the CDR3: TGCAGCGTTGCCTGGGACAGGGTGAACACTGAAGCTTTCTTT. It is translated as CSVAWDRVNTEAFF.

This chain uses TRBV3-1 (or the pseudogene TRBV3-2) with TRBJ2-7; TRBD1 is a possible D gene (6 bases). From germline, CDR1 is LGHDT and CDR2 YNNKEL (reference sequence). CDR3 length: 14 residues. The germline V and J ends were trimmed by 2 bases and 2 bases, with 10 bases remaining between them. CDR3 protein: CASSQRTVTYEQYF. The CDR3 DNA is TGTGCCAGCAGCCAACGGACAGTAACCTACGAGCAGTACTTC.

J is TRBJ1-1 and V is TRBV18; TRBD1 matches at 7 bases. The V and J ends lost 2 bases and 8 bases, in that order; junction bases with no gene match: 14. Germline V gene lookup returns CDR1 KGHSH and CDR2 LQKENI. The CDR3 length is 16 residues. The CDR3 loop reads CASSPSRQGAATEAFF. The CDR3 DNA is TGTGCCAGCTCACCATCGCGACAGGGAGCCGCTACCGAAGCTTTCTTT. Full variable domain (missing parts from reference TRBV18 and TRBJ1-1): NAGVMQNPRHLVRRRGQEARLRCSPMKGHSHVYWYRQLPEEGLKFMVYLQKENIIDESGMPKERFSAEFPKEGPSILRIQQVVRGDSAAYFCASSPSRQGAATEAFFGQGTRLTVV.

The chain carries TRBV3-1 (or the pseudogene TRBV3-2) and TRBJ2-3; 7 bases align to TRBD1. The CDR3 loop spans 16 amino acids. From germline, CDR1 is LGHDT and CDR2 YNNKEL (reference sequence). V shed 4 bases and J 2 bases; nucleotides not matched to a gene: 9. The CDR3 nucleotides read TGTGCCAGCAGCCGAACCGGGACAGTACTCACAGATACGCAGTATTTT. Translated, it gives CASSRTGTVLTDTQYF.

The chain links TRBV7-9 to TRBJ1-3, with D unclear. V was trimmed by 1 base and J by 0 bases, leaving 7 bases between them. Germline V gene sequence: CDR1 SEHNR, CDR2 FQNEAQ (reference sequence). This CDR3 contains 15 residues. The CDR3 region has the DNA TGTGCCAGCAGCTTAGACAGCCTCTCTGGAAACACCATATATTTT. Its translation: CASSLDSLSGNTIYF.

The chain couples TRBV5-1 to TRBJ2-1; 8 bases agree with TRBD2. The CDR3 contains 16 residues. V shed 0 bases, J shed 0 bases, and the junction held 2 bases outside the gene matches. The germline V gene encodes CDR1 SGHRS and CDR2 YFSETQ. The CDR3 DNA follows: TGCGCCAGCAGCTTGGGCCTAGCGGGCTCCTACAATGAGCAGTTCTTC. It translates to CASSLGLAGSYNEQFF.

The V and J genes are TRBV2 and TRBJ1-1, with D perhaps matching TRBD1 (5 bases). The CDR3 has 11 residues. From germline, CDR1 is SNHLY and CDR2 FYNNEI. V was pared by 6 bases and J by 5 bases, with 7 bases between. The CDR3 loop is CASRQGTEAFF. The CDR3 DNA follows: TGTGCCAGCAGGCAGGGTACTGAAGCTTTCTTT.

This clone was seen only a few times. The V and J genes are TRBV19 and TRBJ2-7; 8 bases line up with TRBD1. Germline CDR1 is LNHDA and CDR2 is SQIVND (reference sequence). V lost 5 bases and J lost 2; bases outside the gene matches: 8. The CDR3 is 15 amino acids. In DNA, the CDR3 is TGTGCCAGTAGTTCTCGACAGGGGACACCCTACGAGCAGTACTTC. It specifies CASSSRQGTPYEQYF. The variable domain in full, with the rest retrieved from reference TRBV19 and TRBJ2-7, is DGGITQSPKYLFRKEGQNVTLSCEQNLNHDAMYWYRQDPGQGLRLIYYSQIVNDFQKGDIAEGYSVSREKKESFPLTVTSAQKNPTAFYLCASSSRQGTPYEQYFGPGTRLTVT.

The chain recombines TRBV2 with TRBJ2-7, with D possibly matching TRBD1 (5 bases). The germline V gene encodes CDR1 SNHLY and CDR2 FYNNEI. The CDR3 runs to 17 residues. Trimming cost V 3 bases and J 5 bases, with 23 bases left between them. CDR3 DNA: TGTGCCAGCAGTGACCCTTCTAGTAATCGCCTAGGGGACGAGCAGTACTTC. Amino acids: CASSDPSSNRLGDEQYF.

The chain employs TRBV6-4 and TRBJ1-5, with 12 bases fitting TRBD1. Trimming took 1 base from V and 5 from J; bases not matched to a gene: 3. CDR1 is MRHNA, CDR2 SNTAGT, per germline. The CDR3 has 16 residues. CDR3 sequence (DNA): TGTGCCAGCAGTGACTTGGGACAGGGGGCCCATCAGCCCCAGCATTTT. Protein product: CASSDLGQGAHQPQHF.

The chain combines TRBV28 with TRBJ2-1; 11 positions agree with TRBD2. Trimming at V came to 8 bases and at J to 8 bases, leaving 11 bases not matched to a gene. The CDR3 spans 15 residues. Looked up from germline, CDR1 is MDHEN and CDR2 is SYDVKM. The CDR3, as DNA: TGTGCCAGCTGGGCAGCTACTAGCGGGAGCCATGAGCAGTTCTTC. Its translation: CASWAATSGSHEQFF.

The V gene is TRBV5-1, the J gene TRBJ2-5; 10 nucleotides match TRBD2. Trimming took 0 bases from V and 0 from J; bases not matched to a gene: 11. The CDR3 runs to 19 residues. Germline loops: CDR1 SGHRS, CDR2 YFSETQ. The CDR3 nucleotides are TGCGCCAGCAGCTTGGTTTACCTAACCGGGACTAGCGACCAAGAGACCCAGTACTTC. Encoded protein: CASSLVYLTGTSDQETQYF.

This chain uses TRBV4-1 with TRBJ1-1; tentative D call: TRBD1 (6 bases). CDR1 and CDR2 (germline): MGHRA, YSYEKL. This CDR3 has 13 residues. Between the trimmed V and J ends, which lost 2 bases and 4 bases, there was a span of 8 bases. CDR3 residues: CASSQTRGTEAFF. The CDR3 nucleotides read TGCGCCAGCAGCCAAACCAGGGGCACTGAAGCTTTCTTT.

The table lists this clone with a count of one. This chain links TRBV27 with TRBJ1-5; D gene uncertain. The V end was cut by 5 bases, the J end by 4 bases, with 15 bases between. The CDR3 covers 15 residues. Per germline, CDR1 MNHEY and CDR2 SMNVEV (reference sequence). CDR3 residues: CASSPYVSVNQPQHF. CDR3 nucleotide sequence: TGTGCCAGCAGTCCCTATGTCTCCGTAAATCAGCCCCAGCATTTT.

The V and J genes are TRBV6-5 and TRBJ2-1, with 7 positions matching TRBD1. Germline V lookup: CDR1 MNHEY, CDR2 SVGAGI. The CDR3 runs 13 residues. Trimming took 8 bases from V and 8 from J; bases not matched to a gene: 9. CDR3 DNA sequence: TGTGCCAGCTGGACAGGAATCGGCGATGAGCAGTTCTTC. It specifies CASWTGIGDEQFF.

This clone occurred once. The chain couples TRBV27 to TRBJ2-7; D is unresolved. The V and J ends lost 2 bases and 2 bases respectively, with 13 bases between them. From germline, CDR1 is MNHEY and CDR2 SMNVEV (reference sequence). The CDR3 is 15 residues long. This chain's CDR3 is CASSLDSTVTYEQYF. The CDR3 nucleotides read TGTGCCAGCAGTTTAGACTCGACGGTCACCTACGAGCAGTACTTC.

The rearrangement links TRBV5-1 to TRBJ1-4; the D is unclear. Between the trimmed V and J ends, which lost 2 bases and 0 bases, there was a span of 5 bases. The CDR3 runs 14 residues. In germline, CDR1 is SGHRS, CDR2 YFSETQ. This CDR3 is CASSLTTTNEKLFF. The CDR3, as DNA: TGCGCCAGCAGCTTAACAACAACTAATGAAAAACTGTTTTTT.

The chain joins TRBV24-1 to TRBJ2-1; TRBD2 might be the D (6 bases). In germline, CDR1 is KGHDR, CDR2 SFDVKD. This CDR3 is 12 amino acids long. Trimming took 4 bases from V and 10 from J, leaving 10 bases between them. The CDR3 region is CATSDSGGEQFF. CDR3 coding DNA: TGTGCCACCAGTGACTCCGGAGGGGAGCAGTTCTTC.

J is TRBJ1-1 and V is TRBV14; TRBD1 matches 7 bases. The CDR3 extends over 16 amino acids. Germline V gene data show CDR1 as SGHDN and CDR2 as FVKESK. Unmatched junction bases numbered 10, after V lost 1 base and J lost 5 bases. CDR3 bases: TGTGCCAGCAGCCAAGGTACCACAGGGGCCGGAACTGAAGCTTTCTTT. This gives the protein CASSQGTTGAGTEAFF.

The chain couples TRBV7-2 to TRBJ2-1, with 7 bases identical to TRBD2. The CDR3 spans 17 residues. Germline trimming cut 5 bases from V and 9 bases from J; bases unmatched to any gene: 19. Germline V lookup: CDR1 SGHTA, CDR2 FQGNSA. CDR3 in amino acids: CASSLYSIGGSPGEQFF. Written as DNA, the CDR3 is TGTGCCAGCAGCCTTTATTCAATCGGCGGGAGTCCGGGTGAGCAGTTCTTC. The complete variable domain, with remaining parts taken from reference TRBV7-2 and TRBJ2-1, reads GAGVSQSPSNKVTEKGKDVELRCDPISGHTALYWYRQSLGQGLEFLIYFQGNSAPDKSGLPSDRFSAERTGGSVSTLTIQRTQQEDSAVYLCASSLYSIGGSPGEQFFGPGTRLTVL.

CDR3 sequence: CASGDTGQYQPQHF. In DNA, the CDR3 is TGTGCTAGTGGTGATACCGGACAGTATCAGCCCCAGCATTTT. The rearrangement links TRBV12-5 to TRBJ1-5, with D possibly TRBD1 on 6 matching bases. The CDR3 runs to 14 residues. Trimming left V 5 bases short and J 5 bases short, with 13 bases between. Looked up from germline, CDR1 is LGHNT and CDR2 is FRNRAP.

The genes are TRBV19 and TRBJ2-2; 9 bases map to TRBD1. Germline V CDR1 and CDR2: LNHDA, SQIVND (reference sequence). V lost 5 bases and J lost 5; bases outside the gene matches: 6. This CDR3 contains 15 residues. The CDR3 DNA reads as TGTGCCAGTAGTTCAGGACAGGGGAAAACCGGGGAGCTGTTTTTT. This gives the protein CASSSGQGKTGELFF.

This chain links TRBV9 with TRBJ2-3; D is undetermined. Trimming shortened V by 3 bases and J by 4 bases, and 6 bases separated the two germline ends. CDR3 length: 12 residues. The germline V gene encodes CDR1 SGDLS and CDR2 YYNGEE. The DNA for the CDR3 is TGTGCCAGCAGCGGAGGCCCAGATACGCAGTATTTT. Its translation is CASSGGPDTQYF. The whole variable domain, filled in from reference TRBV9 and TRBJ2-3, reads DSGVTQTPKHLITATGQRVTLRCSPRSGDLSVYWYQQSLDQGLQFLIQYYNGEERAKGNILERFSAQQFPDLHSELNLSSLELGDSALYFCASSGGPDTQYFGPGTRLTVL.

This chain links TRBV4-1 with TRBJ1-1; 8 bases line up with TRBD1. The length of the CDR3 is 14 residues. V trimming: 4 bases; J trimming: 4 bases; junction bases outside the gene matches: 5. The germline V gene encodes CDR1 MGHRA and CDR2 YSYEKL. The CDR3 spells CASSRLTGATEAFF. CDR3 coding DNA: TGCGCCAGCAGCCGATTGACAGGGGCCACTGAAGCTTTCTTT.

The gene calls are TRBV6-5 and TRBJ1-1; unclear D gene. V lost 1 base and J lost 4, with 10 bases in between. CDR1 is MNHEY, CDR2 SVGAGI, per germline. This CDR3 spans 14 amino acids. DNA for the CDR3: TGTGCCAGCAGTTACTATGAGGAATCCACTGAAGCTTTCTTT. Residues: CASSYYEESTEAFF.

The gene calls are TRBV2 and TRBJ2-5; tentatively, D is TRBD1 (6 bases). The CDR3 has 14 amino acids. Germline assignment: CDR1 SNHLY and CDR2 FYNNEI. V dropped 0 bases and J dropped 4 bases, with 9 bases sitting between them. The CDR3, as DNA: TGTGCCAGCAGTGAAGCCACAGGGCGAGAGACCCAGTACTTC. Amino acid sequence: CASSEATGRETQYF. Full variable domain (outside the CDR3, taken from reference TRBV2 and TRBJ2-5): EPEVTQTPSHQVTQMGQEVILRCVPISNHLYFYWYRQILGQKVEFLVSFYNNEISEKSEIFDDQFSVERPDGSNFTLKIRSTKLEDSAMYFCASSEATGRETQYFGPGTRLLVL.

This clone was counted a single time. V and J are TRBV6-5 and TRBJ1-2; 8 bases map to TRBD1. Germline V gene data show CDR1 as MNHEY and CDR2 as SVGAGI. The CDR3 length is 15 residues. V lost 6 bases and J lost 5; bases outside the gene matches: 11. The CDR3 here is CASSSNPGTGYGYTF. For the CDR3, the DNA is TGTGCCAGCAGCTCCAACCCCGGGACAGGATATGGCTACACCTTC.

The chain has TRBV5-5 and TRBJ2-7; 8 bases are shared with TRBD2. The CDR3 has 14 residues. Germline V gene lookup returns CDR1 SGHKS and CDR2 YYEKEE (reference sequence). With 2 bases clipped from V and 1 base from J, the junction kept 2 bases outside the gene matches. This chain's CDR3 is CASSFSGTSYEQYF. CDR3 coding DNA: TGTGCCAGCAGCTTTAGCGGGACGTCCTACGAGCAGTACTTC.